This T cell receptor beta chain was recovered during a study of T cell changes during pregnancy in multiple sclerosis. This clone appeared once. CDR3 size: 15 residues. V was cut by 0 bases and J by 0 bases, with 10 bases left in between. Germline lookup yields CDR1 SGHNT and CDR2 YYREEE (reference sequence). The repertoire was sequenced with immunoSEQ multiplex PCR; TCRdb's copy has only in-frame clones and lacks some. This table has over 45,000 clones, 85% to 95% appearing once. The source is a female donor with multiple sclerosis, enrolled in a pregnancy study. The chain is built from TRBV5-4 and TRBJ2-7; tentatively, D is TRBD1 (5 bases). This material consisted of peripheral blood, taken in the third trimester of pregnancy. This CDR3 reads CASSLGQLSSYEQYF. Here the CDR3 DNA reads TGTGCCAGCAGCTTGGGACAGTTGAGCTCCTACGAGCAGTACTTC. Supplemented by reference TRBV5-4 and TRBJ2-7, the full variable domain reads ETGVTQSPTHLIKTRGQQVTLRCSSQSGHNTVSWYQQALGQGPQFIFQYYREEENGRGNFPPRFSGLQFPNYSSELNVNALELDDSALYLCASSLGQLSSYEQYFGPGTRLTVT.